These T cell receptor beta chains were read from a single sample in a study of blood T cell repertoires in COVID-19. Clones were sequenced by immunoSEQ multiplex PCR, and TCRdb holds only the in-frame ones, with some missing. Among 65,000 to 85,000 clones, roughly nine tenths were seen once, and the ten largest hold roughly 4%. The sequenced sample was peripheral blood. These receptors all stem from a man aged 45-65 years with active COVID-19. Both conserved end residues are trimmed from each CDR3.

v_gene	j_gene	CDR3aa
TRBV18	TRBJ2-2	ASPNGGNTGELF
TRBV30	TRBJ1-2	AWKGLGGQSYGYT
TRBV9	TRBJ2-1	ASSVDGRKFDEQF
TRBV28	TRBJ1-5	ATTQVGNQPQH
TRBV9	TRBJ2-1	ASSPLGAGGSYNEQF
TRBV6-5	TRBJ1-1	ASRRGPGTEAF
TRBV5-1	TRBJ2-3	ASSPDEGSTQY
TRBV5-4	TRBJ2-1	ASSSLRGASYNEQF
TRBV2	TRBJ2-1	ASSRQGGEQF
TRBV5-6	TRBJ2-5	ASSQTSGGETQY